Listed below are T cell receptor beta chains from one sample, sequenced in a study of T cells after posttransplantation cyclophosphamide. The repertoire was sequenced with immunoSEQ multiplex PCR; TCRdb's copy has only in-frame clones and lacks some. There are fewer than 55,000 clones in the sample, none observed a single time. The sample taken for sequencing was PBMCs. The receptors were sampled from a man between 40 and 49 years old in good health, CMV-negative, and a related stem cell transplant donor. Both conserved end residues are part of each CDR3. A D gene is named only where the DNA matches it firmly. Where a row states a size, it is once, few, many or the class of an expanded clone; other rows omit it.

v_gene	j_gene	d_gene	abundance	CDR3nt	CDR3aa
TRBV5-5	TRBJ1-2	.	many	TGTGCCAGCAGCTTGATGGGAGGCTATGGCTACACCTTC	CASSLMGGYGYTF
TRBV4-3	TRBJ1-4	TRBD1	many	TGCGCCAGCAGCCAGTCCGGGACAGGGGATGAAAAACTGTTTTTT	CASSQSGTGDEKLFF
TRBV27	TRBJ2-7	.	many	TGTGCCAGCAAAATCGGGGGGCCCAACTCCTACGAGCAGTACTTC	CASKIGGPNSYEQYF
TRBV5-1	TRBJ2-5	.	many	TGCGCCAGTTCTCCGGGACTTCCAGGTCGGGAGACCCAGTACTTC	CASSPGLPGRETQYF
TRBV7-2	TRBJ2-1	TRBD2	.	TGTGCCAGCAGCTTTAGGTGGCTAGCGGGAAAATACAATGAGCAGTTCTTC	CASSFRWLAGKYNEQFF
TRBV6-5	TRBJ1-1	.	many	TGTGCCAGCCGTTACAAACAGGCTACTGAAGCTTTCTTT	CASRYKQATEAFF
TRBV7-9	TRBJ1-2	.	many	TGTGCCAGCAGCTTAGCCGGGGACTATGGCTACACCTTC	CASSLAGDYGYTF
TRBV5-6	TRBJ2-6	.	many	TGTGCCAGCAGCTCCAAGCGGAACTCTGGGGCCAACGTCCTGACTTTC	CASSSKRNSGANVLTF
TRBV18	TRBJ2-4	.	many	TGTGCCAGCTCAGACGGGGCCAAAAACATTCAGTACTTC	CASSDGAKNIQYF
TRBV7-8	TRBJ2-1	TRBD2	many	TGTGCCAGCAGCCCCTTCACTAGCGGGGTCTACAATGAGCAGTTCTTC	CASSPFTSGVYNEQFF
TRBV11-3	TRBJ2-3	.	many	TGTGCCAGCAGCTTAGCGGCGGAACGCACAGATACGCAGTATTTT	CASSLAAERTDTQYF
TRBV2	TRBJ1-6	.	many	TGTGCCAGCAGTGTAGACAGCTCCTATAATTCACCCCTCCACTTT	CASSVDSSYNSPLHF
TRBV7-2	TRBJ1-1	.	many	TGTGCCAGCAGCCCCCGGGACACCGGCCCCCTGAACACTGAAGCTTTCTTT	CASSPRDTGPLNTEAFF
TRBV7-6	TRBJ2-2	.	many	TGTGCCAGCAGCTTAAGCGGTACGAACACCGGGGAGCTGTTTTTT	CASSLSGTNTGELFF
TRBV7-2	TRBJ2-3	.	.	TGTGCCAGCAGCCTTGAGGGGGTCTTGAGCACAGATACGCAGTATTTT	CASSLEGVLSTDTQYF
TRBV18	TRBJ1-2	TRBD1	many	TGTGCCAGCTCACCCGGGACAGCCGCGAGTGGCTACACCTTC	CASSPGTAASGYTF
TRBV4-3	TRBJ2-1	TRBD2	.	TGCGCCAGCAGCCAAGATGGGACTAGCTACAATGAGCAGTTCTTC	CASSQDGTSYNEQFF
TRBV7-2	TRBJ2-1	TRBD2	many	TGTGCCAGCAGCTCGACTAGCGATTACTACAATGAGCAGTTCTTC	CASSSTSDYYNEQFF
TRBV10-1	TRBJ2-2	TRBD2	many	TGCGCCAGCAGTGGTACCGGGACTAGTAACACCGGGGAGCTGTTTTTT	CASSGTGTSNTGELFF
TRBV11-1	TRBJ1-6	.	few	TGTGCCAGCAGCTTACTTCGGGCCCGACAGGATTATAATTCACCCCTCCACTTT	CASSLLRARQDYNSPLHF
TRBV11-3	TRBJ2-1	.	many	TGTGCCAGCAGCCCAAGTGCGGGGGCGGGCAATGAGCAGTTCTTC	CASSPSAGAGNEQFF
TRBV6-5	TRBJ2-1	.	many	TGTGCCAGCAGTTACCTCAGGGGTCTTGGGAATGAGCAGTTCTTC	CASSYLRGLGNEQFF
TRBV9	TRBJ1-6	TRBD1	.	TGTGCCAGCAGCACCGACAGGGACGACAAAAATTCACCCCTCCACTTT	CASSTDRDDKNSPLHF
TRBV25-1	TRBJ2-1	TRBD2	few	TGTGCCAGCAGTGAATATGCCGGGACTAGCTCCTACAATGAGCAGTTCTTC	CASSEYAGTSSYNEQFF
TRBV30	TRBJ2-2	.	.	TGTGCCTGGAGTGGTCCCCCGAATCTATGGGAGCTGTTTTTT	CAWSGPPNLWELFF
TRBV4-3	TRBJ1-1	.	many	TGCGCCAGCAGCCAAGTAAACAGCATGAACACTGAAGCTTTCTTT	CASSQVNSMNTEAFF
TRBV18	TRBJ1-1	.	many	TGTGCCAGCTCACCAAAACAGAACACTGAAGCTTTCTTT	CASSPKQNTEAFF
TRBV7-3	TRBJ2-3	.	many	TGTGCCAGCAGTTTGAGCCAGGGTTTTACAGATACGCAGTATTTT	CASSLSQGFTDTQYF
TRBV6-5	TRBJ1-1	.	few	TGTGCCGGCAGCATCACAGGGAGCACTGAAGCTTTCTTT	CAGSITGSTEAFF
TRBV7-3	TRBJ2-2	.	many	TGTGCCAGCAGCTTAATGTCAACCGGGGAGCTGTTTTTT	CASSLMSTGELFF
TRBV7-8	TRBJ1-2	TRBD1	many	TGTGCCAGCAGCTATATGGGACAGGGAGGTGGCTACACCTTC	CASSYMGQGGGYTF
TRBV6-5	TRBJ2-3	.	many	TGTGCCAGCAGTATCAGCGGAACCACAGATACGCAGTATTTT	CASSISGTTDTQYF
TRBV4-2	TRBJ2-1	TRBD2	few	TGTGCCAGCAGCCGCGGGGGGGGGCAGAATGAGCAGTTCTTC	CASSRGGGQNEQFF
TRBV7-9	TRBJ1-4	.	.	TGTGCCAGCAGCTCGGGACTCGCCGCTAATGAAAAACTGTTTTTT	CASSSGLAANEKLFF
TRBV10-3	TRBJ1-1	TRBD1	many	TGTGCCATCAGTGAGTCAGACAGGGCCCCGAACACTGAAGCTTTCTTT	CAISESDRAPNTEAFF
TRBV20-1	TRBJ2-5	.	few	TGCAGTGCTTCCGCCGCCCCGGCCCAGTACTTC	CSASAAPAQYF
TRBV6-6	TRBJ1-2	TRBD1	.	TGTGCCAGCAGTATCCTCACAGGGGATGGCTACACCTTC	CASSILTGDGYTF
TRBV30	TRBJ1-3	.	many	TGTGCCTGGTTATTGGAGAACGGCCACACCATATATTTT	CAWLLENGHTIYF
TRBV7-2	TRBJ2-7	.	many	TGTGCCAGCAGCCCCGGTTTCGAGCAGTACTTC	CASSPGFEQYF
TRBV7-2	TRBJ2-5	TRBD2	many	TGTGCCAGCAGCTCCGCCCGGGACTATAGGTTGGCCCAGTACTTC	CASSSARDYRLAQYF